This entry features one TCR beta chain sequence. Germline loops: CDR1 SGHTA, CDR2 FQGNSA. The CDR3 has 13 residues. The trim removed 6 bases at V and 6 bases at J, leaving 6 bases unmatched. This record belongs to a study of T cells in Graves' hyperthyroidism and ophthalmopathy. The CDR3 regions of TCR beta were amplified from RNA transcripts. Initially, a first-round RT-PCR of the TCR CDR3 employed the HTBI primer set. A single record per CDR3 protein comes from TCRdb applying MiXCR to the multiplex PCR reads. The table has over 700,000 distinct CDR3 sequences, roughly 32% seen once. The sequence was obtained from a woman aged 40 to 55 with Graves' hyperthyroidism. The chain recombines TRBV7-2 with TRBJ1-2; 8 bases map to TRBD1. Specimen: blood. DNA of the CDR3: TGTGCCAGCAGTTGGGACAGGCTTGATGGCTACACCTTC. It is translated as CASSWDRLDGYTF.